Shown below are 23 T cell receptor beta chains from a single sample sequenced in a study of PD-L1 blockade in urothelial cancer (dated by TCRdb to about 2017). The library was made by the immunoSEQ multiplex PCR assay. TCRdb took this table from immuneACCESS and kept in-frame rearrangements with V and J called. Such tables lack part of the clones; where checked against another copy, unresolved V genes explain under half of the gap, and the rest is unexplained. In this sample the table shows approximately 56,000 clones, roughly 85% of which occur a single time. The ten largest make up around a sixth of the sample. The time point label for this specimen denotes: pretreatment peripheral blood. The source was PBMCs, collected around atezolizumab (anti-PD-L1) treatment. The receptors come from a man aged 65-85 years with urothelial cancer.

This chain links TRBV9 with TRBJ1-1; 7 bases are shared with TRBD1. This CDR3 spans 15 amino acids. Unmatched junction bases numbered 6, after V lost 0 bases and J lost 4 bases. The germline CDR1 and CDR2 sequences are SGDLS and YYNGEE. For the CDR3, the DNA is TGTGCCAGCAGCGTAGAACAAGGGGGCGGCACTGAAGCTTTCTTT. Translation gives CASSVEQGGGTEAFF.

This clone was seen just once. The chain recombines TRBV6-5 with TRBJ2-7, with 9 bases fitting TRBD1. Germline V CDR1 and CDR2: MNHEY, SVGAGI. The CDR3 spans 14 residues. With V trimmed by 5 bases and J by 9 bases, 11 bases remained unmatched. In DNA, the CDR3 is TGTGCCAGCAGTCCGGGACAGGGTACTTTTGGGCAGTACTTC. Protein product: CASSPGQGTFGQYF.

The DNA of the CDR3 is TGTGCCAGCAGCCGGCGGGGGGGGAACTCCTACAATGAGCAGTTCTTC. Encoded protein: CASSRRGGNSYNEQFF. The chain recombines TRBV7-3 with TRBJ2-1, with 9 bases matching TRBD2. The germline gives CDR1 SGHTA, CDR2 FQGTGA. V lost 5 bases to trimming and J lost 0 bases; unmatched junction nucleotides: 5. The CDR3 covers 16 residues.

The gene calls are TRBV5-6 and TRBJ2-1; TRBD2 might be the D (6 bases). The CDR3 runs to 17 residues. Germline assignment: CDR1 SGHDT and CDR2 YYEEEE. The V end lost 0 bases, the J end lost 3 bases, and 16 bases lay between the germline ends. CDR3: CASSLALREDYYNEQFF. The CDR3 nucleotides read TGTGCCAGCAGCTTGGCCCTGAGGGAGGACTACTACAATGAGCAGTTCTTC.

This clone was counted once. The CDR3, as DNA: TGTGCCAGCAGCCCACAGGGGGTGGCCTCTGGAAACACCATATATTTT. Translated: CASSPQGVASGNTIYF. The V gene is TRBV11-2, the J gene TRBJ1-3; 8 bases agree with TRBD1. CDR3 size: 16 residues. J was trimmed by 0 bases and V by 5 bases; bases with no gene match: 6. Germline V gives CDR1 SGHAT, CDR2 FQNNGV.

The CDR3 loop reads CAWSNREPYEQYF. The CDR3 region has the DNA TGTGCCTGGAGTAACAGGGAACCCTACGAGCAGTACTTC. V and J are TRBV30 and TRBJ2-7; weak D call: TRBD1 (6 bases). This CDR3 has 13 amino acids. V was pared by 2 bases and J by 2 bases, with 10 bases between. The V gene's germline CDR1 is GTSNPN and CDR2 SVGIG (reference sequence).

This rearrangement joins TRBV30 to TRBJ2-5; 7 positions match TRBD2. CDR1 and CDR2 (germline): GTSNPN, SVGIG (reference sequence). The CDR3 is made up of 14 amino acids. The J segment lost 1 base and the V segment lost 5 bases, leaving 7 bases of the junction unmatched. The CDR3 coding sequence is TGTGCCTGGCATAAGCGGGGAGCCCAAGAGACCCAGTACTTC. Its translation is CAWHKRGAQETQYF.

This clone was detected once. J is TRBJ1-1 and V is TRBV10-2; 8 nucleotides line up with TRBD1. Unmatched junction bases numbered 12, after V lost 8 bases and J lost 1 base. This CDR3 has 16 residues. The germline V gene has CDR1 WSHSY and CDR2 SAAADI. CDR3 nucleotides: TGCGCCAGCCGGGGACAGGCGACCGTTCAGAACACTGAAGCTTTCTTT. Its protein product is CASRGQATVQNTEAFF.

The rearrangement links TRBV12-5 to TRBJ1-2, with 7 bases aligning to TRBD1. V gave up 0 bases and J gave up 8 bases; unmatched junction bases: 9. This CDR3 is built from 15 residues. Germline CDR1 reads LGHNT; CDR2 reads FRNRAP. The CDR3 loop reads CASGLVQGGAGGYTF. Here the CDR3 DNA reads TGTGCTAGTGGTTTGGTACAAGGGGGCGCAGGGGGCTACACCTTC.

This clone came up a few times. The gene calls are TRBV5-1 and TRBJ2-2, with D possibly TRBD1 on 6 matching bases. The CDR3 contains 15 residues. V shed 4 bases and J shed 2 bases, with 12 bases lying between them. Germline V gives CDR1 SGHRS, CDR2 YFSETQ. DNA of the CDR3: TGCGCCAGCAGCCCCGGGACAACTAACACCGGGGAGCTGTTTTTT. This encodes CASSPGTTNTGELFF.

This sequence joins TRBV27 and TRBJ2-7; TRBD2 matches 13 bases. CDR1 MNHEY and CDR2 SMNVEV come from the germline V gene (reference sequence). The CDR3 spans 13 residues. Trimming took 6 bases from V and 9 from J; bases not matched to a gene: 5. The CDR3 sequence: CASRSGLAGSQYF. The CDR3 DNA follows: TGTGCCAGCAGGTCGGGACTAGCGGGGTCGCAGTACTTC.

The V call is TRBV30, the J call TRBJ1-3; D possibly corresponds to TRBD1 (6 bases). CDR3 length: 13 amino acids. Per germline, CDR1 GTSNPN and CDR2 SVGIG (reference sequence). The V and J ends lost 2 bases and 4 bases respectively, with 9 bases between them. For the CDR3, the DNA is TGTGCCTGGAGTACTGGGGGCGGAAACACCATATATTTT. This translates into CAWSTGGGNTIYF. Drawing the rest from reference TRBV30 and TRBJ1-3, the complete variable domain is SQTIHQWPATLVQPVGSPLSLECTVEGTSNPNLYWYRQAAGRGLQLLFYSVGIGQISSEVPQNLSASRPQDRQFILSSKKLLLSDSGFYLCAWSTGGGNTIYFGEGSWLTVV.

This clone was seen once. The chain has TRBV5-8 and TRBJ2-6; the match to TRBD2 covers 7 bases. Germline-derived CDR1 and CDR2 are SGHTS and YDEGEE. J was trimmed by 0 bases and V by 1 base; bases with no gene match: 4. The length of the CDR3 is 17 residues. CDR3 nucleotide sequence: TGTGCCAGCAGCTTGATAGCGGGTATCTCTGGGGCCAACGTCCTGACTTTC. This encodes CASSLIAGISGANVLTF.

This clone has more than one count but fewer than ten. V usage is TRBV15 and J usage is TRBJ2-7, with no clear D. Germline V CDR1 and CDR2: LNHNV, YYDKDF (reference sequence). The CDR3 consists of 14 residues. Deletions cut 3 bases from V and 4 bases from J, with 13 bases between. The CDR3 protein is CATSSPKAGYEQYF. As DNA, the CDR3 is TGTGCCACCAGCAGCCCGAAGGCAGGTTACGAGCAGTACTTC.

This chain uses TRBV2 with TRBJ2-7; possible D gene TRBD1, 5 bases. The CDR3 is 15 amino acids. Germline-derived CDR1 and CDR2 are SNHLY and FYNNEI. V was cut by 0 bases and J by 5 bases, with 14 bases left in between. CDR3 DNA sequence: TGTGCCAGCAGTGAAGCGCGCCAGGGAAGACACGAGCAGTACTTC. Translation gives CASSEARQGRHEQYF.

The count of this clone is one. The chain uses TRBV7-6 and TRBJ2-5; 9 bases align to TRBD1. CDR1 and CDR2 (germline): SGHVS, FNYEAQ. The CDR3 has 14 residues. The V segment lost 7 bases and the J segment 4 bases; nucleotides outside the gene matches: 7. The CDR3: CASNKADRGETQYF. The CDR3 coding sequence is TGTGCCAGCAATAAAGCGGACAGGGGAGAGACCCAGTACTTC.

This chain connects TRBV27 to TRBJ2-7, with D unresolved. Trimming shortened V by 3 bases and J by 2 bases, and 8 bases separated the two germline ends. CDR1 MNHEY and CDR2 SMNVEV come from the germline V gene (reference sequence). The CDR3 spans 13 residues. The CDR3 loop is CASSLTTAYEQYF. In DNA form, the CDR3 reads TGTGCCAGCAGTTTGACAACAGCCTACGAGCAGTACTTC.

V and J are TRBV6-5 and TRBJ2-7; 7 nucleotides match TRBD1. V shed 0 bases and J 6 bases; nucleotides not matched to a gene: 8. The V gene's germline CDR1 is MNHEY and CDR2 SVGAGI. The CDR3 length is 15 residues. CDR3 coding DNA: TGTGCCAGCAGTTACTCGAGACAGGGATCGGGCGAGCAGTACTTC. Its translation is CASSYSRQGSGEQYF.

The rearrangement links TRBV7-9 to TRBJ2-7; D is ambiguous. The CDR3 loop spans 12 amino acids. Trimming removed 4 bases from V and 1 base from J, with 5 bases in between. Germline CDR1 SEHNR, CDR2 FQNEAQ (reference sequence). CDR3 amino acids: CASSSESYEQYF. The CDR3 DNA is TGTGCCAGCAGCTCCGAGTCCTACGAGCAGTACTTC.

The V call is TRBV5-1, the J call TRBJ2-5, with 9 bases matching TRBD1. With 4 bases clipped from V and 5 bases from J, the junction kept 6 bases outside the gene matches. The CDR3 spans 14 residues. The germline CDR1 and CDR2 sequences are SGHRS and YFSETQ. The CDR3 sequence is CASSPRQGGETQYF. DNA for the CDR3: TGCGCCAGCAGCCCTCGACAGGGGGGGGAGACCCAGTACTTC.

The chain links TRBV6-1 to TRBJ1-1; D is possibly TRBD1 (5 bases). CDR3 length: 13 amino acids. Trimming took off 5 bases at V and 0 bases at J, with 7 bases between the two ends. The germline gives CDR1 MNHNS, CDR2 SASEGT. The chain's CDR3 is CASSRGMNTEAFF. In DNA form, the CDR3 reads TGTGCCAGCAGTAGGGGCATGAACACTGAAGCTTTCTTT.

This clone appeared a few times. This rearrangement joins TRBV29-1 to TRBJ1-5; TRBD1 matches at 7 bases. The CDR3 runs 15 residues. The germline V gene encodes CDR1 SQVTM and CDR2 ANQGSEA. V trimming: 4 bases; J trimming: 2 bases; junction bases outside the gene matches: 8. CDR3 DNA: TGCAGCGTTGCAGTACAGGGGTCAGGCAATCAGCCCCAGCATTTT. Its translation is CSVAVQGSGNQPQHF.

The gene calls are TRBV10-3 and TRBJ2-7; the match to TRBD2 covers 8 bases. The V and J ends lost 2 bases and 5 bases, in that order; junction bases with no gene match: 14. Looked up from germline, CDR1 is ENHRY and CDR2 is SYGVKD. The CDR3 runs 17 residues. The CDR3 protein is CAISEHQTSELANEQYF. The CDR3 DNA is TGTGCCATCAGTGAGCACCAGACTAGCGAATTGGCAAACGAGCAGTACTTC.